The clone carrying this TCR beta chain was seen just once. The target antigen is unknown. Primers for the PCR totalled 60 Vbeta and 13 Jbeta. Clones were sequenced by immunoSEQ multiplex PCR, and TCRdb holds only the in-frame ones, with some missing. The table shows around 110,000 clones, with 70% to 80% occurring only once. These data originate in a study of cytomegalovirus exposure and HLA in healthy donors. Broader study findings: Reportedly, diagnosis of cytomegalovirus status by the classifier showed high specificity and sensitivity. Exclusion applied to some V segments, including TRBV6-2 and TRBV6-3, as they were indistinguishable. A missense DCLRE1C variant was associated with V- and J-gene trimming of TCR beta chains in a later analysis, and an independent cohort replicated the association.

This CDR3 spans 14 amino acids. V was clipped by 7 bases and J by 1 base, with 14 bases between them. Looked up from germline, CDR1 is MNHEY and CDR2 is SVGAGI. The donors, nominally healthy at sampling, likely had unrecorded immune exposures. This TCR was recovered from a boy aged 5-17 years in good health and CMV-seronegative. The V call is TRBV6-5, the J call TRBJ2-7; TRBD1 might be the D (6 bases). Specimen: PBMCs. The CDR3 loop reads CASTQGGESYEQYF. CDR3 in DNA: TGTGCCAGCACACAGGGCGGTGAGTCCTACGAGCAGTACTTC.